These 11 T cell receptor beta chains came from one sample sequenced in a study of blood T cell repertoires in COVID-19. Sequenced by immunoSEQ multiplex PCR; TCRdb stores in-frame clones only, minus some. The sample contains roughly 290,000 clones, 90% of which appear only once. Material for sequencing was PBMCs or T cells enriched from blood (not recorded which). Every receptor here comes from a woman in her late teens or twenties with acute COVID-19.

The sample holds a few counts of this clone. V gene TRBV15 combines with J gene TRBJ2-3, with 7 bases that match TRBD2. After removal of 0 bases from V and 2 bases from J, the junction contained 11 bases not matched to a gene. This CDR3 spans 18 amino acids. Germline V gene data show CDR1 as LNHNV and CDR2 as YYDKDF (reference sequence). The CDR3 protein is CATSREGRASGYTDTQYF. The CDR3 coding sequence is TGTGCCACCAGCAGAGAAGGCCGCGCTAGCGGATACACAGATACGCAGTATTTT. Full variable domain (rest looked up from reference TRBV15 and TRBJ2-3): DAMVIQNPRYQVTQFGKPVTLSCSQTLNHNVMYWYQQKSSQAPKLLFHYYDKDFNNEADTPDNFQSRRPNTSFCFLDIRSPGLGDTAMYLCATSREGRASGYTDTQYFGPGTRLTVL.

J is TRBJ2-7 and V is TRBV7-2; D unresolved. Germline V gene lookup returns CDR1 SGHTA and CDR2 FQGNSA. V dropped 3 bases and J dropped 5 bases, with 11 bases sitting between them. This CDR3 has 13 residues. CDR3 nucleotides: TGTGCCAGCAGCTTGGTCCCTAGAAACGAGCAGTACTTC. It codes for CASSLVPRNEQYF.

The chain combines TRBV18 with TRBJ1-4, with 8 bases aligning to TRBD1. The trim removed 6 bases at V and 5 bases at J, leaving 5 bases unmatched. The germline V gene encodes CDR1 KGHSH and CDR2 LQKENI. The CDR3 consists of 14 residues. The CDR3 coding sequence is TGTGCCAGCTCGACAGGGGAAGTGAATGAAAAACTGTTTTTT. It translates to CASSTGEVNEKLFF.

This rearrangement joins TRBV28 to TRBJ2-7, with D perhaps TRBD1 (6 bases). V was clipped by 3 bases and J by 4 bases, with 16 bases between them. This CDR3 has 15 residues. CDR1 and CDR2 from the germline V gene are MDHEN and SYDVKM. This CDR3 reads CASSFAGTQDYEQYF. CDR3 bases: TGTGCCAGCAGTTTCGCCGGGACACAAGATTACGAGCAGTACTTC.

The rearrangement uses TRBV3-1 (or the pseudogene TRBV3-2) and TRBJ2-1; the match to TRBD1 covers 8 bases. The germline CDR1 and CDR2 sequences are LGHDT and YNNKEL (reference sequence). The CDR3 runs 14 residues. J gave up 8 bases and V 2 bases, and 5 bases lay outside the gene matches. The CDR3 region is CASSQRDRSHEQFF. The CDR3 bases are TGTGCCAGCAGCCAACGGGACAGGAGCCATGAGCAGTTCTTC.

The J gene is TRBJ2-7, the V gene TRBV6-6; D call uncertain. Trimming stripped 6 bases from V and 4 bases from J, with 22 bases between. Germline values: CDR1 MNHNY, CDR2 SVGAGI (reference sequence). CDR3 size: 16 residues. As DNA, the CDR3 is TGTGCCAGCAGCCCCGAAAAGTCGGGTCTGAGATACGAGCAGTACTTC. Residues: CASSPEKSGLRYEQYF.

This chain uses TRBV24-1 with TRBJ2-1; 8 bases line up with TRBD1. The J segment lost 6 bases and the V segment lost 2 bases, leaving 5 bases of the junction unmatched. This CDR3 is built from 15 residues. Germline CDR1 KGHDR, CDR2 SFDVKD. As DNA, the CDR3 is TGTGCCACCAGTGATTCGGACAGGGATTTCAATGAGCAGTTCTTC. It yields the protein CATSDSDRDFNEQFF.

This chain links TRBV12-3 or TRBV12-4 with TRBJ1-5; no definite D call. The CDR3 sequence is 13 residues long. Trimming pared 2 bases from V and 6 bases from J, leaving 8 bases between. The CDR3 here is CASSLSVTQPQHF. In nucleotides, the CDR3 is TGTGCCAGCAGTTTATCGGTAACTCAGCCCCAGCATTTT.

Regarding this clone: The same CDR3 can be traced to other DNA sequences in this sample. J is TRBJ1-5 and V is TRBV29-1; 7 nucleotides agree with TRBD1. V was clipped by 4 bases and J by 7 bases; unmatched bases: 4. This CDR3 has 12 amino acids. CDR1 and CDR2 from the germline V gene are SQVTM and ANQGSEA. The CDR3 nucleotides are TGCAGCGTTGGACAGGGTAACCAGCCCCAGCATTTT. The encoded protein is CSVGQGNQPQHF.

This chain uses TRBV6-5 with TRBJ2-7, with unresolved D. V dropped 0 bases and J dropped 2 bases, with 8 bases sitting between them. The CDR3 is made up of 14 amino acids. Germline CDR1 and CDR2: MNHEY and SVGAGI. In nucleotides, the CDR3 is TGTGCCAGCAGTTACTCGGCGGTAACCTACGAGCAGTACTTC. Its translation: CASSYSAVTYEQYF.

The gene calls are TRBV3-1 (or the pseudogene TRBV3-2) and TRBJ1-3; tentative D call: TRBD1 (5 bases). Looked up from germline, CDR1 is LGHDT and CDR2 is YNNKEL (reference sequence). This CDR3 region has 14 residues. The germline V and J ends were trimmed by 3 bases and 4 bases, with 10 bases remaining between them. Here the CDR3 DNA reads TGTGCCAGCAGCCACAGGGTTTTGGGAAACACCATATATTTT. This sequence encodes CASSHRVLGNTIYF.